This T cell receptor (beta chain) was sequenced during a study of blood T cell repertoires in COVID-19. Authors' methods: How many nucleated cells were present was estimated from reference gene primer amplification. TCRdb's table, derived via immunoSEQ multiplex PCR, lists solely in-frame clones and lacks some. The V and J calls and the clone size are those of that table, but D and trimming were determined from the DNA. The sample lists about 110,000 clones, less than 85% occurring once. The ends lost 0 bases at V and 5 bases at J; junction bases unmatched: 5. Germline V gives CDR1 SGHDT, CDR2 YYEEEE. The CDR3 spans 16 residues.

The rearrangement uses TRBV5-6 and TRBJ2-6; 7 bases match TRBD1. What was sequenced was peripheral blood. This receptor was identified in a woman aged 40 to 55 with acute or convalescent COVID-19. The CDR3 loop reads CASSLERGRWANVLTF. For the CDR3, the DNA is TGTGCCAGCAGCTTGGAAAGGGGGCGGTGGGCCAACGTCCTGACTTTC. The whole variable domain, remainder taken from reference TRBV5-6 and TRBJ2-6, is DAGVTQSPTHLIKTRGQQVTLRCSPKSGHDTVSWYQQALGQGPQFIFQYYEEEERQRGNFPDRFSGHQFPNYSSELNVNALLLGDSALYLCASSLERGRWANVLTFGAGSRLTVL.